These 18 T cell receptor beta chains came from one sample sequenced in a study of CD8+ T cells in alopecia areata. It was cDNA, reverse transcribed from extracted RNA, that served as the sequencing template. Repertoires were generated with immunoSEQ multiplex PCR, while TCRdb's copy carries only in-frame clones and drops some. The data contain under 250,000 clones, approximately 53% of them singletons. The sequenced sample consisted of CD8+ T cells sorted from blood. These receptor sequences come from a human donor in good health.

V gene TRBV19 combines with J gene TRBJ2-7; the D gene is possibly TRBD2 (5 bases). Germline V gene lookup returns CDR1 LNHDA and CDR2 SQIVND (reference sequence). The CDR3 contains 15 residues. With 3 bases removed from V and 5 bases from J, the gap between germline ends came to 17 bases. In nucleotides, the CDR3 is TGTGCCAGTAGTATGTGGATTCGGAGGTTCGACGAGCAGTACTTC. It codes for CASSMWIRRFDEQYF.

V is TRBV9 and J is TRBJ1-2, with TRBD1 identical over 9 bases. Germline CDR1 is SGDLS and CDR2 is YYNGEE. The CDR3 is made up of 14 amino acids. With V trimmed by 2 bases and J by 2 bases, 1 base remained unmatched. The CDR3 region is CASSVGTGNYGYTF. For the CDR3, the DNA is TGTGCCAGCAGCGTCGGGACAGGGAACTATGGCTACACCTTC.

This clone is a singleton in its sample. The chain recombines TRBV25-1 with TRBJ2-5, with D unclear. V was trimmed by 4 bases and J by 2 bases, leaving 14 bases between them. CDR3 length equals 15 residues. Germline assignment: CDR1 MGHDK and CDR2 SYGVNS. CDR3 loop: CASSAPEARQETQYF. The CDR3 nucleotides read TGTGCCAGCAGTGCCCCGGAAGCACGACAAGAGACCCAGTACTTC.

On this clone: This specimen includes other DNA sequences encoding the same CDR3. CDR3 in DNA: TGTGCCACCAGCAGGGACAGGGGGAGCAATCAGCCCCAGCATTTT. This sequence encodes CATSRDRGSNQPQHF. The gene calls are TRBV15 and TRBJ1-5, with 10 bases lining up with TRBD1. The CDR3 is 15 residues long. Germline-derived CDR1 and CDR2 are LNHNV and YYDKDF (reference sequence). V trimming: 3 bases; J trimming: 1 base; junction bases outside the gene matches: 0.

CDR3 in DNA: TGCGCCAGCAGCACCCGGACTAGCGGGGGCACAGATACGCAGTATTTT. Protein product: CASSTRTSGGTDTQYF. The J gene is TRBJ2-3, the V gene TRBV4-1; 12 bases line up with TRBD2. The CDR3 covers 16 residues. Germline-derived CDR1 and CDR2 are MGHRA and YSYEKL. Trimming at V came to 5 bases and at J to 1 base, leaving 4 bases not matched to a gene.

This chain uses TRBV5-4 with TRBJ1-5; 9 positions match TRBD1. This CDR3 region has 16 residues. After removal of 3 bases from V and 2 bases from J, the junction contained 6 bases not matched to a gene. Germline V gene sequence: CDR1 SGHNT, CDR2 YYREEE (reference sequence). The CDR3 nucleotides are TGTGCCAGCAGCTATAGGGGACAGGGCGGCAATCAGCCCCAGCATTTT. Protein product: CASSYRGQGGNQPQHF.

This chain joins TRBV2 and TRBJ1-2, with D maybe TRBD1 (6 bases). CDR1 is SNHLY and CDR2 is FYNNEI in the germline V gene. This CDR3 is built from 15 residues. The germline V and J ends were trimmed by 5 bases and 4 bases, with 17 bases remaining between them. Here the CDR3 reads CASSIGQSMGYGYTF. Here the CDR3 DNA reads TGTGCCAGCAGTATTGGACAGAGTATGGGCTATGGCTACACCTTC.

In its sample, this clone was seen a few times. This CDR3 reads CASSTGRNQPQHF. DNA for the CDR3: TGTGCCAGCAGCACAGGGAGGAATCAGCCCCAGCATTTT. The chain carries TRBV27 and TRBJ1-5; D possibly corresponds to TRBD1 (6 bases). CDR3 size: 13 residues. V was pared by 6 bases and J by 4 bases, with 10 bases between. Germline-derived CDR1 and CDR2 are MNHEY and SMNVEV (reference sequence).

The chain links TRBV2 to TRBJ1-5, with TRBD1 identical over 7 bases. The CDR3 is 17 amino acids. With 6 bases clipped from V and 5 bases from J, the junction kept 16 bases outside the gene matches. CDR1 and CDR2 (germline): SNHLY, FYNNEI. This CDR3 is CASSESLDRAKDQPQHF. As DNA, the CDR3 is TGTGCCAGCAGCGAGTCCCTCGACAGGGCAAAGGATCAGCCCCAGCATTTT.

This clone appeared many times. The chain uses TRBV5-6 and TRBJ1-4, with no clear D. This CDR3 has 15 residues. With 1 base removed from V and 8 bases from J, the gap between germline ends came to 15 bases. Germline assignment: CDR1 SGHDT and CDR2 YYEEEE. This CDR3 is CASSLSGGWGEKLFF. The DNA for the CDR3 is TGTGCCAGCAGCTTGTCTGGAGGGTGGGGAGAAAAACTGTTTTTT.

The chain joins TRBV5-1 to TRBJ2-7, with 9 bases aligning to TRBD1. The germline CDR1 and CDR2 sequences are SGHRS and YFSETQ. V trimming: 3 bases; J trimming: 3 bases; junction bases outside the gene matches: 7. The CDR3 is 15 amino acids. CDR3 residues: CASSSWDREGYEQYF. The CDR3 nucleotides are TGCGCCAGCAGCTCCTGGGACAGGGAGGGCTACGAGCAGTACTTC.

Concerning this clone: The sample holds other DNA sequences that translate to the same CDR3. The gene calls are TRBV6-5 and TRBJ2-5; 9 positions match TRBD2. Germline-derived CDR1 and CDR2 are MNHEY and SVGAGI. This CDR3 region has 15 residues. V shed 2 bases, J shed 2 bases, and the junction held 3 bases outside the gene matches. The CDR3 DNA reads TGTGCCAGCAGTTACGGCGGGGGGGTTCAAGAGACCCAGTACTTC. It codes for CASSYGGGVQETQYF.

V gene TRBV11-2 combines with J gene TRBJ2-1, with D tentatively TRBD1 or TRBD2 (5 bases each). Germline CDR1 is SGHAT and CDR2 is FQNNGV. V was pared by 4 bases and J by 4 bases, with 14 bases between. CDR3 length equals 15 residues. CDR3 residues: CASSYLEGKYNEQFF. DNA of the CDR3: TGTGCCAGCAGCTACCTCGAGGGGAAATACAATGAGCAGTTCTTC.

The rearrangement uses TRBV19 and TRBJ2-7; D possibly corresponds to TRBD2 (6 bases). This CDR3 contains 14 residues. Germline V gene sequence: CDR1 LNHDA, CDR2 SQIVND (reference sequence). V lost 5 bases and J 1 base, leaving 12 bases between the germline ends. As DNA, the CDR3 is TGTGCCAGTAGTTTCGGGACTGGTTCCTACGAGCAGTACTTC. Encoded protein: CASSFGTGSYEQYF.

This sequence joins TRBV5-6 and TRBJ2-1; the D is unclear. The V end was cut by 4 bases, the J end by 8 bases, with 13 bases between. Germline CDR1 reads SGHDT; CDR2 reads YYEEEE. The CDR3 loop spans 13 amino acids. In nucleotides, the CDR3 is TGTGCCAGCAGCCCCCCGCGAGGTTATGAGCAGTTCTTC. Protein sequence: CASSPPRGYEQFF.

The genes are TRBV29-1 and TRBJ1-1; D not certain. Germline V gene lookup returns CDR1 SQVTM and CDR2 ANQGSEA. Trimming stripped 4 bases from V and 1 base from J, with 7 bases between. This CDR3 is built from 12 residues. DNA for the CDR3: TGCAGCGTTGCTCCACAGAACACTGAAGCTTTCTTT. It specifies CSVAPQNTEAFF.

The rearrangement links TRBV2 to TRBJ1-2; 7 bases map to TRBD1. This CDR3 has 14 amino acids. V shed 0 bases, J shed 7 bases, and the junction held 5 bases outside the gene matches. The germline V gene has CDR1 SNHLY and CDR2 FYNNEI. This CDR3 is CASSEAQGGSGYTF. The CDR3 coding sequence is TGTGCCAGCAGTGAAGCGCAAGGGGGCAGTGGCTACACCTTC.

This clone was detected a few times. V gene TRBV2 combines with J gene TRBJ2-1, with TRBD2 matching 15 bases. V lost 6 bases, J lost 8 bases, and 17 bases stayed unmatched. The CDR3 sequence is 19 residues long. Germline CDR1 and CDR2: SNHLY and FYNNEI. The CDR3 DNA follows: TGTGCCAGCAGGAGGACTAGCGGGGGGGCCAAGTCAAGTACGCATGAGCAGTTCTTC. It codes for CASRRTSGGAKSSTHEQFF.